The present entry profiles one T cell receptor (beta chain) with its context. The PCR contained 60 Vbeta and 13 Jbeta primers. Clones were read by immunoSEQ multiplex PCR, and TCRdb kept only the in-frame ones, dropping some. The table lists about 95,000 clones, over 75% of them singletons, with approximately 5.3% in the top ten. These data are taken from a study of cytomegalovirus exposure and HLA in healthy donors. The junction had 8 bases not matched to a gene; V was cut back by 1 base and J by 2 bases. Germline CDR1 and CDR2: SNHLY and FYNNEI. There are 17 residues in the CDR3. The receptor was isolated from a man aged 25 to 45 in good health and CMV-seropositive. This chain uses TRBV2 with TRBJ1-3; 7 positions match TRBD1. Sequences were obtained from PBMCs. The CDR3 coding sequence is TGTGCCAGCAGTGAAGATTATGCAGGGGGAACTGGAAACACCATATATTTT. Residues: CASSEDYAGGTGNTIYF.